Detailed here is one T cell receptor (beta chain). The antigen is unknown. The data derive from a study of shared clonotypes between healthy human individuals. Each cell subset's genomic DNA was divided evenly among several immunoSEQ plates. Unsorted PBMC DNA sequencing spanned ten immunoSEQ deep assay plates. The protocol was immunoSEQ multiplex PCR, while the TCRdb copy is restricted to in-frame clones and leaves out a portion. The table has 450,000 to 600,000 clones, 65% to 80% seen once. Study-wide results and limits: Researchers sampled blood only, noting tissue repertoires likely differ.

The sequencing sample was made of PBMCs. This receptor was taken from a woman aged 40-49 years in good health. Some clones in this sample may be carry-over from other donors' samples.

The CDR3 sequence: CASSVDSSTGELFF. CDR3 nucleotide sequence: TGTGCCAGCAGTGTGGACAGTAGCACCGGGGAGCTGTTTTTT. The J gene is TRBJ2-2, the V gene TRBV2; possibly TRBD1 for D (6 bases). The CDR3 covers 14 residues. V was cut by 4 bases and J by 4 bases, with 10 bases left in between. Germline CDR1 is SNHLY and CDR2 is FYNNEI.